These 30 T cell receptor beta chains originate from one sample sequenced in a study of blood T cell repertoires in COVID-19. Some clones are missing from TCRdb's copy, which holds only in-frame ones; the method was immunoSEQ multiplex PCR. Here the sample spans 250,000 to 350,000 clones, around 84% being singletons. Sample: peripheral blood. The receptors stem from a human donor with COVID-19, enrolled during active disease. The donor label of this sample is uncertain.

This sequence joins TRBV11-1 and TRBJ2-7; D remains unclear. Germline CDR1 is SGHAT and CDR2 is FQDESV (reference sequence). There are 12 residues in the CDR3. The V end lost 5 bases, the J end lost 3 bases, and 8 bases lay between the germline ends. CDR3 sequence: CASSAVSYEQYF. CDR3 nucleotide sequence: TGTGCCAGCAGCGCGGTAAGCTACGAGCAGTACTTC. Full variable domain (outside the CDR3, taken from reference TRBV11-1 and TRBJ2-7): EAEVAQSPRYKITEKSQAVAFWCDPISGHATLYWYRQILGQGPELLVQFQDESVVDDSQLPKDRFSAERLKGVDSTLKIQPAELGDSAMYLCASSAVSYEQYFGPGTRLTVT.

The chain couples TRBV18 to TRBJ2-1, with 9 nucleotides matching TRBD1. With V trimmed by 4 bases and J by 4 bases, 8 bases remained unmatched. This CDR3 contains 16 residues. Looked up from germline, CDR1 is KGHSH and CDR2 is LQKENI. CDR3 loop: CASSRGTGRGYNEQFF. The DNA of the CDR3 is TGTGCCAGCTCACGAGGGACAGGGCGAGGATACAATGAGCAGTTCTTC.

The chain has TRBV28 and TRBJ2-1; 15 nucleotides align to TRBD2. The CDR3 loop spans 17 amino acids. With 8 bases clipped from V and 7 bases from J, the junction kept 12 bases outside the gene matches. CDR1 is MDHEN and CDR2 is SYDVKM in the germline V gene. CDR3 bases: TGTGCCAGCCGAAGGACTAGCGGGGGGGCGCCGAGGAATGAGCAGTTCTTC. Translated: CASRRTSGGAPRNEQFF. Using reference TRBV28 and TRBJ2-1 for the parts outside the CDR3, the full variable domain is DVKVTQSSRYLVKRTGEKVFLECVQDMDHENMFWYRQDPGLGLRLIYFSYDVKMKEKGDIPEGYSVSREKKERFSLILESASTNQTSMYLCASRRTSGGAPRNEQFFGPGTRLTVL.

The CDR3 DNA follows: TGTGCCAGCAGCTGGGGGGGAGACAATGAGCAGTTCTTC. The encoded protein is CASSWGGDNEQFF. The rearrangement uses TRBV11-3 and TRBJ2-1, with TRBD2 identical over 7 bases. The CDR3 consists of 13 residues. In germline, CDR1 is SGHNT, CDR2 YENEEA. V shed 4 bases and J 5 bases; nucleotides not matched to a gene: 2.

The chain is built from TRBV28 and TRBJ2-5; D perhaps matches TRBD2 (6 bases). This CDR3 contains 13 residues. V lost 8 bases to trimming and J lost 7 bases, with 17 bases between them. Germline lookup yields CDR1 MDHEN and CDR2 SYDVKM. CDR3 nucleotide sequence: TGTGCCAGCTCCGGGGGACCTCGGGGGACCCAGTACTTC. Amino acids: CASSGGPRGTQYF. Filled out from reference TRBV28 and TRBJ2-5, the complete variable domain reads DVKVTQSSRYLVKRTGEKVFLECVQDMDHENMFWYRQDPGLGLRLIYFSYDVKMKEKGDIPEGYSVSREKKERFSLILESASTNQTSMYLCASSGGPRGTQYFGPGTRLLVL.

The CDR3 nucleotides read TGCGCCAGCAGTTTAGCGGGAGATACAGATACGCAGTATTTT. Translating gives CASSLAGDTDTQYF. The V and J genes are TRBV10-1 and TRBJ2-3, with 9 positions matching TRBD2. V lost 5 bases and J lost 3; bases outside the gene matches: 3. Germline V gives CDR1 WNHNN, CDR2 SYGVQD (reference sequence). CDR3 length: 14 amino acids.

V and J are TRBV30 and TRBJ1-6; D possibly corresponds to TRBD1 (6 bases). The CDR3 is made up of 16 amino acids. CDR1 and CDR2 (germline): GTSNPN, SVGIG (reference sequence). Trimming left V 3 bases short and J 2 bases short, with 14 bases between. This chain's CDR3 is CAWRATGLTYNSPLHF. Here the CDR3 DNA reads TGTGCCTGGAGGGCTACAGGGCTAACCTATAATTCACCCCTCCACTTT.

The rearrangement joins TRBV2 to TRBJ1-2, with 8 bases lining up with TRBD1. The length of the CDR3 is 15 residues. J lost 4 bases, V lost 1 base, and 5 bases had no gene match. Germline assignment: CDR1 SNHLY and CDR2 FYNNEI. This CDR3 reads CASSEVQGAVYGYTF. CDR3 coding DNA: TGTGCCAGCAGTGAAGTGCAGGGGGCGGTCTATGGCTACACCTTC. Full variable domain (rest looked up from reference TRBV2 and TRBJ1-2): EPEVTQTPSHQVTQMGQEVILRCVPISNHLYFYWYRQILGQKVEFLVSFYNNEISEKSEIFDDQFSVERPDGSNFTLKIRSTKLEDSAMYFCASSEVQGAVYGYTFGSGTRLTVV.

The V gene is TRBV13, the J gene TRBJ1-1, with 7 nucleotides matching TRBD1. With V trimmed by 4 bases and J by 4 bases, 9 bases remained unmatched. The CDR3 runs 15 residues. Germline assignment: CDR1 PRHDT and CDR2 FYEKMQ (reference sequence). CDR3 bases: TGTGCCAGCAGCTCCCTGACAGGGTTGGGCACTGAAGCTTTCTTT. It translates to CASSSLTGLGTEAFF.

This clone was seen a single time. CDR3 nucleotide sequence: TGTGCCAGCAGCCCCCGGGGACAGACGAGCTCTGGCTACACCTTC. This codes for CASSPRGQTSSGYTF. This chain joins TRBV28 and TRBJ1-2, with 7 bases aligning to TRBD1. This CDR3 is built from 15 residues. V dropped 6 bases and J dropped 7; count of bases not matched to a gene: 14. Germline CDR1 reads MDHEN; CDR2 reads SYDVKM.

The V gene is TRBV18, the J gene TRBJ2-1; 10 nucleotides align to TRBD2. Germline trimming cut 3 bases from V and 5 bases from J; bases unmatched to any gene: 7. This CDR3 has 16 residues. Germline V lookup: CDR1 KGHSH, CDR2 LQKENI. This CDR3 reads CASSPGSGRADNEQFF. The CDR3 DNA sequence: TGTGCCAGCTCACCCGGGAGCGGGAGGGCGGACAATGAGCAGTTCTTC.

The chain links TRBV5-4 to TRBJ1-4; tentatively, D is TRBD1 (5 bases). Germline CDR1 SGHNT, CDR2 YYREEE (reference sequence). CDR3 length equals 14 residues. With 2 bases removed from V and 1 base from J, the gap between germline ends came to 6 bases. This chain's CDR3 is CASSLDRTNEKLFF. DNA of the CDR3: TGTGCCAGCAGCTTAGACAGAACTAATGAAAAACTGTTTTTT.

CDR3 loop: CAWSRWAGGAGELFF. DNA for the CDR3: TGTGCCTGGAGTCGTTGGGCAGGGGGCGCGGGGGAGCTGTTTTTT. The rearrangement uses TRBV30 and TRBJ2-2; TRBD1 agrees at 8 bases. This CDR3 spans 15 amino acids. Trimming removed 2 bases from V and 8 bases from J; junction bases left unmatched: 10. Germline CDR1 is GTSNPN and CDR2 is SVGIG (reference sequence).

The chain has TRBV7-2 and TRBJ2-2; TRBD2 might be the D (6 bases). Trimming removed 6 bases at V and 4 bases at J, with 18 bases between. The CDR3 is 16 residues long. CDR1 and CDR2 (germline): SGHTA, FQGNSA. The CDR3 DNA follows: TGTGCCAGCAGGTCCGGAGGGTCCAGGGTCACCGGGGAGCTGTTTTTT. Translation gives CASRSGGSRVTGELFF.

This clone appeared once. The chain carries TRBV9 and TRBJ2-2; D possibly corresponds to TRBD1 (5 bases). The CDR3 is 16 residues long. The V end lost 0 bases, the J end lost 3 bases, and 12 bases lay between the germline ends. From germline, CDR1 is SGDLS and CDR2 YYNGEE. CDR3 loop: CASSVARTGYTGELFF. CDR3 bases: TGTGCCAGCAGCGTAGCTCGCACAGGATACACCGGGGAGCTGTTTTTT. The full variable domain, in which reference TRBV9 and TRBJ2-2 provide the parts outside the CDR3, is DSGVTQTPKHLITATGQRVTLRCSPRSGDLSVYWYQQSLDQGLQFLIQYYNGEERAKGNILERFSAQQFPDLHSELNLSSLELGDSALYFCASSVARTGYTGELFFGEGSRLTVL.

The chain links TRBV10-3 to TRBJ2-7; 8 bases are a match to TRBD2. Germline V gene lookup returns CDR1 ENHRY and CDR2 SYGVKD. Trimming removed 3 bases from V and 2 bases from J; junction bases left unmatched: 6. CDR3 length: 15 residues. Written as DNA, the CDR3 is TGTGCCATCAGTGACGGAGCGGGAGTTACCTACGAGCAGTACTTC. Amino acids: CAISDGAGVTYEQYF.

V usage is TRBV19 and J usage is TRBJ1-1, with D maybe TRBD1 (6 bases). The germline CDR1 and CDR2 sequences are LNHDA and SQIVND (reference sequence). This CDR3 comprises 15 residues. Trimming took 6 bases from V and 5 from J, leaving 19 bases between them. The CDR3 reads CASSEGGAGTTEAFF. CDR3 nucleotide sequence: TGTGCCAGTAGCGAGGGGGGGGCAGGAACGACTGAAGCTTTCTTT.

J is TRBJ1-4 and V is TRBV19; no clear D. The CDR3 contains 13 residues. Per the germline V gene, CDR1 is LNHDA and CDR2 is SQIVND (reference sequence). The V end was cut by 9 bases, the J end by 0 bases, with 8 bases between. CDR3 DNA sequence: TGTGCCAGCCTAAGATCAACTAATGAAAAACTGTTTTTT. It codes for CASLRSTNEKLFF.

The genes are TRBV9 and TRBJ1-1, with D hard to call. Germline V gene lookup returns CDR1 SGDLS and CDR2 YYNGEE. The CDR3 is 15 residues long. Trimming removed 5 bases from V and 0 bases from J, with 14 bases in between. CDR3 DNA: TGTGCCAGCAGTTCCGGGGTTCGTTTGAACACTGAAGCTTTCTTT. It specifies CASSSGVRLNTEAFF.

This clone was recorded only once. The J gene is TRBJ1-6, the V gene TRBV19; D is possibly TRBD1 (6 bases). The CDR3 totals 13 residues. The germline CDR1 and CDR2 sequences are LNHDA and SQIVND (reference sequence). V was shortened by 4 bases and J by 9 bases, with 10 bases between the two germline ends. The CDR3 region is CASSNTGFSPLHF. CDR3 in DNA: TGTGCCAGTAGTAACACAGGGTTTTCACCCCTCCACTTT.

The gene calls are TRBV19 and TRBJ2-7; tentatively, D is TRBD1 (5 bases). The CDR3 consists of 13 residues. The germline V gene encodes CDR1 LNHDA and CDR2 SQIVND (reference sequence). Trimming stripped 5 bases from V and 2 bases from J, with 10 bases between. This CDR3 is CASSWTRTYEQYF. The CDR3 nucleotides are TGTGCCAGTAGTTGGACACGTACCTACGAGCAGTACTTC.

The chain has TRBV6-2 or TRBV6-3 and TRBJ2-7; 9 bases fit TRBD1. The CDR3 is 18 residues long. The V gene's germline CDR1 is MNHEY and CDR2 SVGEGT. The V and J ends lost 6 bases and 7 bases, in that order; junction bases with no gene match: 22. The DNA of the CDR3 is TGTGCCAGCAGCTCAAGCACCAGACCGGGACAGGGACTATGGGAGCAGTACTTC. This codes for CASSSSTRPGQGLWEQYF.

The rearrangement uses TRBV28 and TRBJ2-2; 7 bases fit TRBD2. Per germline, CDR1 MDHEN and CDR2 SYDVKM. Germline trimming cut 5 bases from V and 2 bases from J; bases unmatched to any gene: 11. The CDR3 contains 17 residues. The CDR3 protein is CASSLVGLADNTGELFF. CDR3 sequence (DNA): TGTGCCAGCAGTCTCGTTGGGCTAGCGGACAACACCGGGGAGCTGTTTTTT.

J is TRBJ2-1 and V is TRBV5-5; no clear D. Deletions cut 0 bases from V and 4 bases from J, with 11 bases between. Germline values: CDR1 SGHKS, CDR2 YYEKEE (reference sequence). CDR3 size: 15 residues. The chain's CDR3 is CASSLDPQWYNEQFF. The CDR3 DNA sequence: TGTGCCAGCAGCTTGGACCCCCAGTGGTACAATGAGCAGTTCTTC.

In DNA form, the CDR3 reads TGCGCCAGCAGCCATCCCCCCGGCGGAAGTGGCAATGAGCAGTTCTTC. Translating it yields CASSHPPGGSGNEQFF. The gene calls are TRBV4-3 and TRBJ2-1; D gene unclear. V gave up 3 bases and J gave up 6 bases, with 18 bases separating them. The CDR3 is made up of 16 amino acids. Per germline, CDR1 LGHNA and CDR2 YSLEER.

The V and J genes are TRBV28 and TRBJ1-2; the match to TRBD1 covers 11 bases. The CDR3 extends over 15 amino acids. The trim removed 4 bases at V and 5 bases at J, leaving 6 bases unmatched. The germline V gene encodes CDR1 MDHEN and CDR2 SYDVKM. CDR3 protein: CASSSAGTGGYGYTF. The DNA for the CDR3 is TGTGCCAGCAGTTCAGCCGGGACAGGGGGGTATGGCTACACCTTC.

The chain uses TRBV7-6 and TRBJ1-1; D ambiguous. The CDR3 is 15 amino acids. Germline V gene sequence: CDR1 SGHVS, CDR2 FNYEAQ. Trimming shortened V by 1 base and J by 2 bases, and 11 bases separated the two germline ends. CDR3 amino acids: CASSLVGITNTEAFF. CDR3 in DNA: TGTGCCAGCAGCTTAGTGGGCATTACTAACACTGAAGCTTTCTTT.

Worth noting for this clone: One end of the junction does not line up with germline, which may come from a read error. The V call is TRBV28, the J call TRBJ1-2; 7 bases align to TRBD1. Germline assignment: CDR1 MDHEN and CDR2 SYDVKM. The CDR3 runs 12 residues. The CDR3 is CASSLSGDRSFF. The CDR3 nucleotides are TGTGCCAGCAGTTTATCCGGGGACAGATCGTTCTTC.

This clone has only a few counts. The V call is TRBV7-2, the J call TRBJ2-3; 10 nucleotides align to TRBD2. V was pared by 6 bases and J by 4 bases, with 7 bases of the junction left unmatched. CDR1 SGHTA and CDR2 FQGNSA come from the germline V gene. The length of the CDR3 is 15 residues. This CDR3 is CASSPSGSRADTQYF. The CDR3 bases are TGTGCCAGCAGTCCTAGCGGGAGTCGGGCAGATACGCAGTATTTT.

This clone was observed a handful of times. The V gene is TRBV27, the J gene TRBJ2-7; a possible D gene is TRBD2 (6 bases). V was cut by 0 bases and J by 6 bases, with 6 bases left in between. Germline V gives CDR1 MNHEY, CDR2 SMNVEV (reference sequence). CDR3 length: 12 amino acids. CDR3 region: CASSLSGGEQYF. CDR3 coding DNA: TGTGCCAGCAGTTTATCCGGGGGCGAGCAGTACTTC.